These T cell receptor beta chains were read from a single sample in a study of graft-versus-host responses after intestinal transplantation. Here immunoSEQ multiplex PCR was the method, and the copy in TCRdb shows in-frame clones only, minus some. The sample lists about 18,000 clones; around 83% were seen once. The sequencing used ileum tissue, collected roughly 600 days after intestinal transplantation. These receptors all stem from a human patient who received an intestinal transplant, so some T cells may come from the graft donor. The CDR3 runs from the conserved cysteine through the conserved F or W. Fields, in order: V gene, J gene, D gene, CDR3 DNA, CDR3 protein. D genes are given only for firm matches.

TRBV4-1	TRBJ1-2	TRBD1	TGCGCCAGCAGCCCCACTACCGGACAGGGCCATGGCTACACCTTC	CASSPTTGQGHGYTF
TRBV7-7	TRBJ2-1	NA	TGTGCCAGCAGCTTAGACGCCCACAATGAGCAGTTCTTC	CASSLDAHNEQFF
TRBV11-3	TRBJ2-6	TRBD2	TGTGCCAGCAGCCCGGGGGGATGGGGCTCTGGGGCCAACGTCCTGACTTTC	CASSPGGWGSGANVLTF
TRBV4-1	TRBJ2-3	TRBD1	TGCGCCGGCAGCCAAGATCAGGTGGGACAGGGGGCGCGTGATACGCAGTATTTT	CAGSQDQVGQGARDTQYF
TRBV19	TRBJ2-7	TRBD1	TGTGCCAGTAGTATCGGGACAGACGCCTACGAGCAGTACTTC	CASSIGTDAYEQYF
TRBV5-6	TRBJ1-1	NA	TGTGCCAGCAGCGCCCGGGGGAACACTGAAGCTTTCTTT	CASSARGNTEAFF
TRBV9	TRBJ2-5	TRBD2	TGTGCCAGCAGCCCCGGACTAGCGGGGCACAAAGAGACCCAGTACTTC	CASSPGLAGHKETQYF
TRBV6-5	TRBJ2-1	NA	TGTGCCAGCAGTTACAGCGGTCGGGGCAACAATGAGCAGTTCTTC	CASSYSGRGNNEQFF
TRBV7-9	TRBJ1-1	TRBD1	TGTGCCAGCACTGATTCAGGGGGCACTGAAGCTTTCTTT	CASTDSGGTEAFF
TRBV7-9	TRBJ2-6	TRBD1	TGTGCCAGCAGCTTGGACAGGGGAAAACTTTTCGTTGGGGCCAACGTCCTGACTTTC	CASSLDRGKLFVGANVLTF
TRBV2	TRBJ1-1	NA	TGTGCCAGCAGTTTTCAGGGCTTTGAAGCTTTCTTT	CASSFQGFEAFF
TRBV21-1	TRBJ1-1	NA	TGTGCCAGCAGCAAAGGATATTGGGACAGGGCTGGCGCTGAAGCTTTCTTT	CASSKGYWDRAGAEAFF
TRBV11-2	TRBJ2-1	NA	TGTGCCAGCAGCTTAAGTTTGGATTTCTACAATGAGCAGTTCTTC	CASSLSLDFYNEQFF